Detailed here is one T cell receptor (beta chain). Its antigen is unknown. Within one base of it there is no much larger clone, and no base qualities were kept. Library preparation used the immunoSEQ multiplex PCR assay. As for how the authors treated the data: To diagnose cytomegalovirus status from the catalog of TCR beta chain sequences, a statistical classification framework was built. TCRdb re-hosts the immuneACCESS table, in-frame sequences only. Its copies lack some clones; in the studies checked, an unresolved V gene accounts for under half of them, and the cause for the rest is not known. V and J calls and clone size are copied from that table; D and trimming were computed from the DNA. The sample table contains 150,000 to 200,000 clones; only one count was recorded for around nine tenths of them. The ten largest clones take up approximately 7% of the sample. The data originate from a study of cytomegalovirus exposure and HLA in healthy donors listed by TCRdb under 2017. For context, the study as a whole: According to a later analysis, the roughly 120 validation repertoires were produced on the same platform as the roughly 600 repertoires of the first cohort. A separate validation cohort of some 130 different subjects was used in addition to the roughly 670-subject first cohort. The study aimed to test whether signatures of past pathogen exposure could be identified by cataloging public T cell receptors. The study combined high-throughput TCR immunosequencing, statistical association of individual TCRs with disease status, and machine learning to predict cytomegalovirus infection status. Study-wide conclusions, independent of this receptor: While some public TCRs were present in many individuals, most TCR sequences turned up only very rarely across donors. Of the cluster scores, around 95% were above 0 in a later analysis, which found that TCRs clustered in the first cohort also tended to co-occur in the 110 or so validation repertoires. In both the original and validation cohorts, the classifier was reported to diagnose cytomegalovirus status with high specificity and sensitivity. A few of the identified cytomegalovirus-associated TCR beta chains were confirmed in vitro to be specific for cytomegalovirus antigens. A later analysis lacked HLA typing for the validation cohort, so it scored co-occurrence in that cohort across all 110 or so repertoires. In the study, some 160 TCR beta chains were listed as associated with cytomegalovirus. The authors suggested that the approach could potentially be extended to other disease states and immunological phenotypes.

The CDR3, cysteine through phenylalanine, is 16 amino acids long. The sequence is cut down to CDR3 DNA, 48 bases in frame from base 1. Relative to germline, V is 4 bases shorter and J is 4 bases shorter, with 19 bases between their ends. CDR1 LNHDA and CDR2 SQIVND are derived from the germline V gene (reference sequence). Donors formed part of the validation cohort, which comprised 120 subjects and was distinct from the first cohort of 690 or so subjects. The rearranged segments are TRBV19 and TRBJ1-2, with no reliable assignment of the D segment. Sequencing input: PBMCs. This TCR was sampled from a man aged 25 to 40 in good health and CMV-seropositive. Here is the DNA: TGTGCCAGTAGTACAGAAAGTATACTATCTGCCTATGGCTACACCTTC. This sequence encodes CASSTESILSAYGYTF.